These 2 T cell receptor beta chains were all obtained from the same sample, sequenced in a study of PD-1 blockade in classical Hodgkin lymphoma. With no exception, relapse followed autologous stem cell transplantation in all patients, and brentuximab vedotin exposure varied. Data came from immunoSEQ multiplex PCR; TCRdb stores just in-frame clones and leaves some out. The sample includes some 13,000 clones, roughly 80% of them seen just once. The sequences come from peripheral blood mononuclear cells (PBMCs), collected at baseline. These receptors were obtained from a human donor with classical Hodgkin lymphoma.

This CDR3 is CASSPGSPGTGNSPLHF. The CDR3 DNA is TGTGCCAGCAGTCCAGGCTCCCCCGGGACAGGGAACTCACCCCTCCACTTT. The rearrangement joins TRBV25-1 to TRBJ1-6; 9 positions agree with TRBD1. V was clipped by 5 bases and J by 10 bases; unmatched bases: 15. CDR3 length equals 17 residues. CDR1 MGHDK and CDR2 SYGVNS come from the germline V gene.

The chain uses TRBV9 and TRBJ2-2; TRBD2 matches at 8 bases. The CDR3 is made up of 15 amino acids. J lost 7 bases, V lost 2 bases, and 7 bases had no gene match. Germline V gene data show CDR1 as SGDLS and CDR2 as YYNGEE. CDR3 DNA sequence: TGTGCCAGCAGCGTGTCGGGAGGGACGTTCGGGGAGCTGTTTTTT. This codes for CASSVSGGTFGELFF.